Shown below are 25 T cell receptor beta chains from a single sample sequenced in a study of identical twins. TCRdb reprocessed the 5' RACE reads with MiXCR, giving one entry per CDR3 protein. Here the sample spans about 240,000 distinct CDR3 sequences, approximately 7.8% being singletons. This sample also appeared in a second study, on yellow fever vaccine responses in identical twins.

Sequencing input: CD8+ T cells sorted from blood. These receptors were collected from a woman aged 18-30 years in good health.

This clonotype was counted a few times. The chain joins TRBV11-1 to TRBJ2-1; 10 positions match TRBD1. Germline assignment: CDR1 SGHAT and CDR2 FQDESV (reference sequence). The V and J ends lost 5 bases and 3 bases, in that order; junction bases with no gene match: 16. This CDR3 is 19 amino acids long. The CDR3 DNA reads TGTGCCAGCAGCGCGAGGGGACAGGGGTTCTCAGGGTACTACAATGAGCAGTTCTTC. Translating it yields CASSARGQGFSGYYNEQFF.

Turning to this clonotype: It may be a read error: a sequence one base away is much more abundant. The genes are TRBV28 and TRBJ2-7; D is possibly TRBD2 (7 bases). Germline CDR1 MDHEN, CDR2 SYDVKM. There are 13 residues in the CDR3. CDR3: CASSLVGGGERYV. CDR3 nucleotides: TGTGCCAGCAGCCTAGTGGGGGGGGGCGAGCGGTACGTC.

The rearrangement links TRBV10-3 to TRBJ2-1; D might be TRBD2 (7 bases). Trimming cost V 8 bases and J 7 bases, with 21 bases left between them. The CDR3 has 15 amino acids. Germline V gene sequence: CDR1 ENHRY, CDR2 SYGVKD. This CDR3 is CAILVVFGGRNEQFF. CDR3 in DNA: TGTGCCATCTTGGTTGTATTCGGGGGGCGGAATGAGCAGTTCTTC.

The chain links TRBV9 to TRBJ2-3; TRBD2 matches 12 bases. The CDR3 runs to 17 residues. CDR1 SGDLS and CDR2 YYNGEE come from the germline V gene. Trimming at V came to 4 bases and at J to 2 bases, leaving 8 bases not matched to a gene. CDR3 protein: CASSLRTSGDFTDTQYF. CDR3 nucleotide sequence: TGTGCCAGCAGCCTACGGACTAGCGGGGACTTCACAGATACGCAGTATTTT. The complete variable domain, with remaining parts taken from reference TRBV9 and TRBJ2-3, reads DSGVTQTPKHLITATGQRVTLRCSPRSGDLSVYWYQQSLDQGLQFLIQYYNGEERAKGNILERFSAQQFPDLHSELNLSSLELGDSALYFCASSLRTSGDFTDTQYFGPGTRLTVL.

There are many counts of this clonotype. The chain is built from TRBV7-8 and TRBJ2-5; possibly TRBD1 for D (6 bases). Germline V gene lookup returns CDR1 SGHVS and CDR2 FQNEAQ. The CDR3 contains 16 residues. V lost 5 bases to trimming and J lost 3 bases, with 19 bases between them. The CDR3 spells CASSDIPDYREETQYF. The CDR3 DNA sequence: TGTGCCAGCAGCGACATACCCGACTACAGGGAAGAGACCCAGTACTTC.

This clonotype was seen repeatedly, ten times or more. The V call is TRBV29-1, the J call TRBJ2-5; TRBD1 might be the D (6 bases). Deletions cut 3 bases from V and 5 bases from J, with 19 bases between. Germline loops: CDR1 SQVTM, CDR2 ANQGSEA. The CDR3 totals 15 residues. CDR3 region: CSVDGGAQMWETQYF. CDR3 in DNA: TGCAGCGTTGATGGGGGCGCACAAATGTGGGAGACCCAGTACTTC.

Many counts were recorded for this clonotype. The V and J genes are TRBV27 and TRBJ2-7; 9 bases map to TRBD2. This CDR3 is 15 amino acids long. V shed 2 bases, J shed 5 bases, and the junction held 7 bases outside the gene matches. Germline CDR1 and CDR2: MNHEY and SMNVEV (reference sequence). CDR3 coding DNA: TGTGCCAGCAGTTTAACAGCGGGGGGCAGGAACGAGCAGTACTTC. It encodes CASSLTAGGRNEQYF.

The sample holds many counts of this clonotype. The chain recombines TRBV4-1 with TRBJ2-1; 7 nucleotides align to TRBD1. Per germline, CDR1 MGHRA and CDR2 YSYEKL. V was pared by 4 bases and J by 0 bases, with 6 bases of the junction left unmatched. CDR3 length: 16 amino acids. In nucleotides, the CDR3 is TGCGCCAGCAGCCTAACAGGGGAGAGCTCCTACAATGAGCAGTTCTTC. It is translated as CASSLTGESSYNEQFF.

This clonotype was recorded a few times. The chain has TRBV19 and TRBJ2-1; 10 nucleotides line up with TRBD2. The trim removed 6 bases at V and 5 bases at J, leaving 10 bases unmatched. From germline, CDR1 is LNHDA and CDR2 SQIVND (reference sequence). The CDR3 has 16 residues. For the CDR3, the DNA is TGTGCCAGTAGAGATTTAGCGGGAGGTTTCCACAATGAGCAGTTCTTC. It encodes CASRDLAGGFHNEQFF.

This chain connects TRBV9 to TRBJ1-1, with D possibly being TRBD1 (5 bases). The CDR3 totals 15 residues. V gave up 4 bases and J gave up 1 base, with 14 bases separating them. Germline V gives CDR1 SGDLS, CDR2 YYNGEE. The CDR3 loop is CASSPRMTANTEAFF. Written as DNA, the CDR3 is TGTGCCAGCAGCCCACGAATGACAGCGAACACTGAAGCTTTCTTT.

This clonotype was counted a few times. The CDR3 region is CASSLWGNQPQHF. The CDR3 DNA sequence: TGTGCCAGCAGCTTATGGGGAAATCAGCCCCAGCATTTT. The chain employs TRBV7-2 and TRBJ1-5, with D uncertain. V was trimmed by 2 bases and J by 4 bases, leaving 6 bases between them. Germline lookup yields CDR1 SGHTA and CDR2 FQGNSA. The CDR3 is made up of 13 amino acids.

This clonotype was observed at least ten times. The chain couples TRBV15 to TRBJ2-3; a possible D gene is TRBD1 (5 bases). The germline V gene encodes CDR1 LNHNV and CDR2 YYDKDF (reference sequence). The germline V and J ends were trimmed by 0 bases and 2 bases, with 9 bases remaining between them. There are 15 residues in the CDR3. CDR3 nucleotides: TGTGCCACCAGCAGAGAAGGGGCAGCCACAGATACGCAGTATTTT. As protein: CATSREGAATDTQYF.

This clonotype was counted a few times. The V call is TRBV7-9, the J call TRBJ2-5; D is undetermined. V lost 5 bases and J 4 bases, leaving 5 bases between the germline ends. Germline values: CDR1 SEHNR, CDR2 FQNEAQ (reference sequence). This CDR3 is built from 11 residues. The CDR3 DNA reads TGTGCCAGCAGCACGGGAGAGACCCAGTACTTC. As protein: CASSTGETQYF.

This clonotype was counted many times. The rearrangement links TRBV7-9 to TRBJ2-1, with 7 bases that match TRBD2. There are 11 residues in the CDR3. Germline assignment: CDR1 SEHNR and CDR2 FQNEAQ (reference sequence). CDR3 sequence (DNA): TGTGCTTACCCGGGGGGCAATGAGCAGTTCTTC. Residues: CAYPGGNEQFF.

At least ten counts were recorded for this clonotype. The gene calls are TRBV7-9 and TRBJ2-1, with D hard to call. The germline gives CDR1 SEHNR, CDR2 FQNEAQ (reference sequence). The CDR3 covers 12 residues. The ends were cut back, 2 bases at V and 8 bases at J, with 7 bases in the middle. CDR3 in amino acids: CASSLKRDEQFF. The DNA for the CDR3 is TGTGCCAGCAGCTTAAAACGGGATGAGCAGTTCTTC.

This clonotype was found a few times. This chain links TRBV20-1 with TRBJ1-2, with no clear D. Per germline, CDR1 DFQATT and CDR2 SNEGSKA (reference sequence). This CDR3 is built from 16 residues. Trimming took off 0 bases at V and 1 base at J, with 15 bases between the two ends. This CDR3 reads CSARDLSSGINYGYTF. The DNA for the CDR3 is TGCAGTGCTAGAGATCTTAGTTCCGGGATTAACTATGGCTACACCTTC.

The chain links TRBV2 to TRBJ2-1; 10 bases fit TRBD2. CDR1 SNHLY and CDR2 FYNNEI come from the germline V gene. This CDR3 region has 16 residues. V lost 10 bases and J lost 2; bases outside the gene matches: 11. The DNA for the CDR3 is TGTGCCATCCAAGACCGACTAGCGGGTGCCTACAATGAGCAGTTCTTC. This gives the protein CAIQDRLAGAYNEQFF.

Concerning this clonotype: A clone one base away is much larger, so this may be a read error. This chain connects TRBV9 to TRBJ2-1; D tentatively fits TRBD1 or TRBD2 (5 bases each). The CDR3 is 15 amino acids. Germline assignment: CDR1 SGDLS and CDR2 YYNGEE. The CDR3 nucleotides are TGTGCCAGCAGCGTAGATTGGGGGACCGACAATGAGCTGTTCTTC. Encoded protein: CASSVDWGTDNELFF.

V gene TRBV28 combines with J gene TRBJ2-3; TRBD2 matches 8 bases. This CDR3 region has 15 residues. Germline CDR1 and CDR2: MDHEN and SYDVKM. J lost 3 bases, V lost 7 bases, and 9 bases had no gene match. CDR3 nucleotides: TGTGCCAGCACTAATAGCGGGGTCACAACAGATACGCAGTATTTT. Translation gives CASTNSGVTTDTQYF.

The CDR3 protein is CASSASGGAADTQYF. The CDR3 region has the DNA TGTGCCAGCAGTGCTAGCGGGGGGGCTGCTGATACGCAGTATTTT. The chain links TRBV6-1 to TRBJ2-3, with 12 positions matching TRBD2. Germline CDR1 is MNHNS and CDR2 is SASEGT. The CDR3 spans 15 residues. J gave up 6 bases and V 4 bases, and 5 bases lay outside the gene matches.

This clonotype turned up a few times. The CDR3 loop is CASSLVGPYEQYF. The DNA for the CDR3 is TGTGCCAGCAGCTTGGTGGGGCCCTACGAGCAGTACTTC. The chain links TRBV5-5 to TRBJ2-7; maybe TRBD1 (5 bases). This CDR3 spans 13 amino acids. From germline, CDR1 is SGHKS and CDR2 YYEKEE (reference sequence). V lost 0 bases, J lost 2 bases, and 6 bases lay in between.

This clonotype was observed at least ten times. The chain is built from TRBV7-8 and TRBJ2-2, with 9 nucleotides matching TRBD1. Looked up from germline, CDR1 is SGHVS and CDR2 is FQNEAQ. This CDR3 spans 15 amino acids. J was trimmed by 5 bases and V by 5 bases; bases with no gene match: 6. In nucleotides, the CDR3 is TGTGCCAGCAGCCCACGGGACAGGGAAACCGGGGAGCTGTTTTTT. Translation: CASSPRDRETGELFF.

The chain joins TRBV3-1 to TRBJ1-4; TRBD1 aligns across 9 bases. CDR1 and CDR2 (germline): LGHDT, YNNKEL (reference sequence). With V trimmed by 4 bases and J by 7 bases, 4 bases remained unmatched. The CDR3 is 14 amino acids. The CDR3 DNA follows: TGTGCCAGCAGCCCCGGGACAGGGAGTGAAAAACTGTTTTTT. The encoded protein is CASSPGTGSEKLFF.

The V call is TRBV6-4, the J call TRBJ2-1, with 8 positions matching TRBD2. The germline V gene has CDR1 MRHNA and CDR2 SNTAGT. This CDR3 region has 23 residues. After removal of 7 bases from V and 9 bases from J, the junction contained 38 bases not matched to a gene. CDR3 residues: CASTPLGAGLVTSGTQDPSEQFF. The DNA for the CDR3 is TGTGCCAGCACCCCGCTAGGGGCAGGGCTGGTAACTAGCGGTACCCAAGACCCAAGTGAGCAGTTCTTC.

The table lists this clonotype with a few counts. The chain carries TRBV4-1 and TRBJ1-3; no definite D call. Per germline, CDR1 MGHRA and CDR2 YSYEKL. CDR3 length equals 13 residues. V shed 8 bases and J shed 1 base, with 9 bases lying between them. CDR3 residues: CASGRGSGNTIYF. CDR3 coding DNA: TGCGCCAGCGGCCGAGGGTCTGGAAACACCATATATTTT.